The 15 T cell receptor beta chains below were found in one sample sequenced in a study of molecular identifiers for immune sequencing clone quantification. TCRdb redid the calling of the PCR reads with MiXCR, one entry per CDR3 protein. Of about 320,000 distinct CDR3 sequences listed, roughly a quarter were seen once; the top ten hold 0.74%. Sequenced sample: naive CD8+ T cells from blood, with Jurkat cell RNA spiked in. This sample's subset: FACS-sorted CD8+CD4-CCR7+CD45RA+ naive T cells. The source is a human donor in good health. Some libraries in this study had Jurkat cell RNA spiked in.

This clonotype appeared a few times. One end of the junction does not line up with germline, which may come from a read error. V gene TRBV13 combines with J gene TRBJ2-7; D remains unclear. The CDR3 has 14 amino acids. Germline CDR1 reads PRHDT; CDR2 reads FYEKMQ (reference sequence). Written as DNA, the CDR3 is TGTGCCAGCAGCCCCGGTACCTTTTCCTACGGGCAGTACTTC. It yields the protein CASSPGTFSYGQYF.

There are a few counts of this clonotype. The chain recombines TRBV7-9 with TRBJ2-1; D is undetermined. Trimming stripped 6 bases from V and 0 bases from J, with 6 bases between. The CDR3 has 13 residues. CDR1 is SEHNR, CDR2 FQNEAQ, per germline (reference sequence). The CDR3 is CASRSSSYNEQFF. CDR3 coding DNA: TGTGCCAGCAGGAGCAGCTCCTACAATGAGCAGTTCTTC.

This chain uses TRBV21-1 with TRBJ1-1; the tabulated D call, TRBD1, remains unverified against the DNA. TRBV21-1 is given as a pseudogene. CDR3 length: 17 amino acids. The DNA for the CDR3 is TGCGCCAGCAGCTCAGACAGGTTCCACTCCATGGACACTGAAGCTTTCTTT. This translates into CASSSDRFHSMDTEAFF.

This rearrangement joins TRBV9 to TRBJ2-2; D call uncertain. The germline V gene has CDR1 SGDLS and CDR2 YYNGEE. V was shortened by 1 base and J by 3 bases, with 4 bases between the two germline ends. There are 13 residues in the CDR3. The chain's CDR3 is CASSVWDTGELFF. The CDR3 region has the DNA TGTGCCAGCAGCGTATGGGACACCGGGGAGCTGTTTTTT.

About this clonotype: Compared with germline, one end of the junction differs, possibly owing to a read error. The chain has TRBV2 and TRBJ2-7; 8 nucleotides align to TRBD1. Germline V lookup: CDR1 SNHLY, CDR2 FYNNEI. There are 15 residues in the CDR3. The CDR3 here is CASREGQGPSYEQYF. CDR3 bases: TGTGCCAGCAGAGAAGGACAGGGCCCCTCCTACGAGCAGTACTTC.

A word on this clonotype: Since a much larger clone is just one base distant, this may be a read error. Without the conserved terminal phenylalanine or tryptophan, this CDR3 likely stems from a read error. The chain couples TRBV5-3 to TRBJ2-3, with 7 bases aligning to TRBD2. TRBV5-3 has ORF status, its function being uncertain. The CDR3 extends over 15 amino acids. DNA for the CDR3: TGTGCCAGCAGCTCCGAGCGGGGAAGCACAGATACGCAGTATCTT. Translated: CASSSERGSTDTQYL.

Many counts were recorded for this clonotype. The chain couples TRBV24-1 to TRBJ2-1, with a possible D match to TRBD2 (5 bases). The CDR3 runs to 14 residues. With 3 bases removed from V and 8 bases from J, the gap between germline ends came to 13 bases. The germline gives CDR1 KGHDR, CDR2 SFDVKD. CDR3 sequence (DNA): TGTGCCACCAGTGATGTAGAGGGTCTGGATGAGCAGTTCTTC. This codes for CATSDVEGLDEQFF.

This clonotype was observed a handful of times. This chain links TRBV5-6 with TRBJ1-1; D is unresolved. Germline V gene sequence: CDR1 SGHDT, CDR2 YYEEEE. The CDR3 is 15 amino acids. Trimming removed 0 bases at V and 1 base at J, with 10 bases between. The CDR3 region has the DNA TGTGCCAGCAGCTTGGTCCGGCGGAGGAACACTGAAGCTTTCTTT. This gives the protein CASSLVRRRNTEAFF.

Note on this clonotype: At one end the junction does not follow the germline gene, possibly because of a read error. The chain carries TRBV4-2 and TRBJ2-3; D remains ambiguous. CDR3 length: 16 residues. Germline V lookup: CDR1 LGHNA, CDR2 YNFKEQ. The CDR3 loop is CASSQEVTYATDTLYF. As DNA, the CDR3 is TGTGCCAGCAGCCAAGAGGTGACCTATGCAACAGATACGCTGTATTTT.

Ten or more counts support this clonotype. The V call is TRBV19, the J call TRBJ2-2; TRBD1 matches at 11 bases. The CDR3 extends over 16 amino acids. Germline-derived CDR1 and CDR2 are LNHDA and SQIVND (reference sequence). Trimming removed 6 bases from V and 5 bases from J; junction bases left unmatched: 8. CDR3 in amino acids: CASSRTGGAWTGELFF. The CDR3 DNA follows: TGTGCCAGTAGCCGGACAGGGGGCGCCTGGACCGGGGAGCTGTTTTTT.

As DNA, the CDR3 is TGTGCCAGCAGCCCGCCCGACTATAGTGGAGAAGAGACCCAGTACTTC. Its translation is CASSPPDYSGEETQYF. V gene TRBV7-7 combines with J gene TRBJ2-5; a possible D gene is TRBD2 (5 bases). Deletions cut 5 bases from V and 3 bases from J, with 19 bases between. This CDR3 has 16 residues. Germline lookup yields CDR1 SSHAT and CDR2 FNYEAQ (reference sequence).

This clonotype was recorded many times. This rearrangement joins TRBV7-8 to TRBJ2-5; 11 bases match TRBD2. The CDR3 has 15 amino acids. V shed 5 bases and J 4 bases; nucleotides not matched to a gene: 6. Per germline, CDR1 SGHVS and CDR2 FQNEAQ. CDR3 sequence: CASSIPSGGRETQYF. The CDR3 DNA reads as TGTGCCAGCAGCATCCCTAGCGGGGGGCGAGAGACCCAGTACTTC.

Comments on this clonotype: The germline gene is not matched at one end of the junction; a read error may be the cause. This sequence joins TRBV14 and TRBJ1-1; TRBD1 matches at 8 bases. CDR3 length: 13 amino acids. Germline V gene sequence: CDR1 SGHDN, CDR2 FVKESK. The CDR3 coding sequence is TGTGCCAGCAGCCTCGACAGGGGAGCTGAAGCTTACTTT. Translation: CASSLDRGAEAYF. The entire variable domain, with the rest obtained from reference TRBV14 and TRBJ1-1, is as follows: EAGVTQFPSHSVIEKGQTVTLRCDPISGHDNLYWYRRVMGKEIKFLLHFVKESKQDESGMPNNRFLAERTGGTYSTLKVQPAELEDSGVYFCASSLDRGAEAYFGQGTRLTVV.

This clonotype came up many times. V is TRBV11-2 and J is TRBJ2-7; D remains ambiguous. V dropped 1 base and J dropped 5 bases, with 9 bases sitting between them. There are 13 residues in the CDR3. The germline CDR1 and CDR2 sequences are SGHAT and FQNNGV. CDR3 nucleotides: TGTGCCAGCAGCTTAGCGTTGACCAACGAGCAGTACTTC. It is translated as CASSLALTNEQYF.

A few counts support this clonotype. J is TRBJ1-1 and V is TRBV6-2 or TRBV6-3; 7 nucleotides match TRBD1. Per germline, CDR1 MNHEY and CDR2 SVGEGT. J was trimmed by 0 bases and V by 2 bases; bases with no gene match: 6. The CDR3 loop spans 16 amino acids. CDR3 nucleotides: TGTGCCAGCAGTTACCCGACAGGGTTACTGAACACTGAAGCTTTCTTT. Its protein product is CASSYPTGLLNTEAFF.